This T cell receptor beta chain stems from a study of type 1 regulatory T cells. Across the whole study: This in vitro CD4 product, T-allo10, is enriched for Tr1 cells and alloantigen-specific.

The CDR3 extends over 20 amino acids. CDR1 and CDR2 from the germline V gene are SEHNR and FQNEAQ (reference sequence). V was trimmed by 5 bases and J by 3 bases, leaving 29 bases between them. This clonotype was counted a single time. Its specificity is not known. TCRdb reprocessed the reads with MiXCR, giving one entry per CDR3 protein. The table includes about 23,000 distinct CDR3 sequences, around 47% detected once. The receptor's source is a human donor in good health. The source material was cultured T cells, either the whole culture or a sorted T cell fraction (not recorded which). The rearrangement joins TRBV7-9 to TRBJ2-1; D tentatively fits TRBD1 or TRBD2 (7 bases each). CDR3 DNA sequence: TGTGCCAGCAGCCGGACGGTTCTCAGGGGGGGGGCCAAAAACTACAATGAGCAGTTCTTC. Its translation: CASSRTVLRGGAKNYNEQFF.